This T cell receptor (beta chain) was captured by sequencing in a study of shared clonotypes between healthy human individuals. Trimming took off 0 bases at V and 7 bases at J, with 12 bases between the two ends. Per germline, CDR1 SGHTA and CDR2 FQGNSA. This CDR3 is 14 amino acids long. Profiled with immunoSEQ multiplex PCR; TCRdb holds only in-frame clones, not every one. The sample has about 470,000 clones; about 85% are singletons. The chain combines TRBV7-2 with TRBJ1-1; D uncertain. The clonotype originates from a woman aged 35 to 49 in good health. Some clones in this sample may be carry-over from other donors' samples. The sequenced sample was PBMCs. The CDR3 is CASSLAGGVGEAFF. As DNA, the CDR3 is TGTGCCAGCAGCTTAGCCGGTGGGGTGGGTGAAGCTTTCTTT.